Listed here are 32 T cell receptor beta chains from one sample, sequenced in a study of T cells in Graves' hyperthyroidism and ophthalmopathy. RNA transcripts served as the template for amplifying TCR beta CDR3 regions. In the first-round RT-PCR of the TCR CDR3, the HTBI primer set was used. MiXCR, applied by TCRdb to the multiplex PCR reads, yields one record per CDR3 protein. The table records 550,000 to 600,000 distinct CDR3 sequences, over 15% of them present only once. What was sequenced was blood. The receptors stem from a woman in her late teens or twenties with Graves' hyperthyroidism.

This clonotype was seen repeatedly, ten times or more. V is TRBV5-1 and J is TRBJ2-1; 9 bases line up with TRBD1. V shed 1 base, J shed 6 bases, and the junction held 2 bases outside the gene matches. Germline-derived CDR1 and CDR2 are SGHRS and YFSETQ. The CDR3 extends over 14 amino acids. The CDR3 DNA reads TGCGCCAGCAGCTTGCAGACAGGGGGCAATGAGCAGTTCTTC. It specifies CASSLQTGGNEQFF.

This clonotype has just a few counts. This chain's CDR3 is CASSYSGLTDSGNTIYF. The CDR3 region has the DNA TGTGCCAGCAGTTACTCTGGTCTTACTGACTCTGGAAACACCATATATTTT. The chain combines TRBV6-6 with TRBJ1-3; D call uncertain. The germline V gene encodes CDR1 MNHNY and CDR2 SVGAGI (reference sequence). Trimming pared 0 bases from V and 0 bases from J, leaving 12 bases between. There are 17 residues in the CDR3.

This clonotype was found many times. V is TRBV24-1 and J is TRBJ1-1, with 7 positions matching TRBD1. Germline V gene lookup returns CDR1 KGHDR and CDR2 SFDVKD. The CDR3 extends over 14 amino acids. Trimming removed 7 bases from V and 2 bases from J; junction bases left unmatched: 6. For the CDR3, the DNA is TGTGCCACCAGGGGGACAGAGACTAACACTGAAGCTTTCTTT. The encoded protein is CATRGTETNTEAFF.

The chain links TRBV18 to TRBJ1-3; weak D call: TRBD1 (5 bases). Germline lookup yields CDR1 KGHSH and CDR2 LQKENI. There are 15 residues in the CDR3. V was clipped by 3 bases and J by 9 bases, with 18 bases between them. CDR3 residues: CASSPRGSEQGTIYF. CDR3 DNA: TGTGCCAGCTCACCGCGGGGTTCTGAGCAGGGCACCATATATTTT.

This clonotype was observed a single time. The V call is TRBV30, the J call TRBJ2-1, with 8 positions matching TRBD2. Per germline, CDR1 GTSNPN and CDR2 SVGIG (reference sequence). The CDR3 is 16 residues long. Unmatched junction bases numbered 12, after V lost 4 bases and J lost 4 bases. CDR3 coding DNA: TGTGCCTGGATCGATTGGACCGGGACTAGGTACAATGAGCAGTTCTTC. It specifies CAWIDWTGTRYNEQFF.

In this sample, this clonotype turned up many times. The chain uses TRBV5-5 and TRBJ1-1, with TRBD1 identical over 8 bases. Germline lookup yields CDR1 SGHKS and CDR2 YYEKEE (reference sequence). J gave up 5 bases and V 3 bases, and 6 bases lay outside the gene matches. CDR3 length equals 14 residues. The CDR3 DNA follows: TGTGCCAGCAGCTCAGGGGGCAAGGGAACTGAAGCTTTCTTT. Translating it yields CASSSGGKGTEAFF.

This clonotype was seen repeatedly, ten times or more. This sequence joins TRBV6-1 and TRBJ2-3, with D unclear. CDR3 length: 15 amino acids. CDR1 and CDR2 from the germline V gene are MNHNS and SASEGT. V was clipped by 5 bases and J by 4 bases, with 16 bases between them. For the CDR3, the DNA is TGTGCCAGCAGTACAATAGCTTCGGGCGCAGATACGCAGTATTTT. Its protein is CASSTIASGADTQYF.

The V and J genes are TRBV7-9 and TRBJ1-1, with 7 bases identical to TRBD1. The junction had 10 bases not matched to a gene; V was cut back by 5 bases and J by 4 bases. CDR3 length: 15 residues. CDR1 SEHNR and CDR2 FQNEAQ come from the germline V gene (reference sequence). CDR3 bases: TGTGCCAGCAGCCGTTCGAAGGGACAGACCACTGAAGCTTTCTTT. Its protein is CASSRSKGQTTEAFF.

This clonotype was detected many times. The chain recombines TRBV6-1 with TRBJ1-4; tentatively, D is TRBD1 (5 bases). Germline-derived CDR1 and CDR2 are MNHNS and SASEGT. This CDR3 comprises 17 residues. The V and J ends lost 0 bases and 8 bases respectively, with 19 bases between them. CDR3 region: CASSEALGARGQEKLFF. The CDR3 DNA follows: TGTGCCAGCAGTGAAGCGCTTGGGGCGCGAGGTCAGGAAAAACTGTTTTTT.

There are many counts of this clonotype. The V gene is TRBV7-2, the J gene TRBJ2-7; D gene unclear. The V end was cut by 1 base, the J end by 3 bases, with 13 bases between. The germline gives CDR1 SGHTA, CDR2 FQGNSA. The CDR3 sequence is 15 residues long. Written as DNA, the CDR3 is TGTGCCAGCAGCTTAGGGTACTCCGTCTTCTACGAGCAGTACTTC. It encodes CASSLGYSVFYEQYF.

The V call is TRBV24-1, the J call TRBJ2-1; D might be TRBD1 (6 bases). The CDR3 loop spans 16 amino acids. In germline, CDR1 is KGHDR, CDR2 SFDVKD. V shed 3 bases and J shed 1 base, with 12 bases lying between them. CDR3 nucleotide sequence: TGTGCCACCAGTGATGTAGAAGGGGGATCCTACAATGAGCAGTTCTTC. As protein: CATSDVEGGSYNEQFF.

This clonotype was detected many times. CDR3 bases: TGCGCCAGCAGCTACAACTCAGGGGATGGCTACACCTTC. As protein: CASSYNSGDGYTF. The rearrangement joins TRBV5-1 to TRBJ1-2; perhaps TRBD1 as D (6 bases). V lost 3 bases to trimming and J lost 6 bases, with 12 bases between them. Germline V gives CDR1 SGHRS, CDR2 YFSETQ. CDR3 length: 13 residues.

This chain connects TRBV28 to TRBJ1-1, with no clear D. Germline V gene sequence: CDR1 MDHEN, CDR2 SYDVKM. The length of the CDR3 is 13 residues. The V end lost 3 bases, the J end lost 5 bases, and 10 bases lay between the germline ends. The CDR3 loop reads CASSLGDQTEAFF. CDR3 bases: TGTGCCAGCAGTTTGGGTGATCAAACTGAAGCTTTCTTT.

The chain joins TRBV4-1 to TRBJ2-2; 11 nucleotides agree with TRBD1. Germline V gene lookup returns CDR1 MGHRA and CDR2 YSYEKL. The CDR3 covers 17 residues. V lost 3 bases to trimming and J lost 0 bases; unmatched junction nucleotides: 3. The chain's CDR3 is CASSQDRGRTNTGELFF. The CDR3 coding sequence is TGCGCCAGCAGCCAGGACAGGGGGCGGACGAACACCGGGGAGCTGTTTTTT.

This clonotype was seen a few times. The rearrangement uses TRBV7-3 and TRBJ2-5; tentative D call: TRBD1 (6 bases). Trimming took 0 bases from V and 5 from J, leaving 13 bases between them. The germline gives CDR1 SGHTA, CDR2 FQGTGA. The CDR3 sequence is 15 residues long. The CDR3 region has the DNA TGTGCCAGCAGCTTAACGGCAGGGGCGGTCGAGACCCAGTACTTC. Amino acid sequence: CASSLTAGAVETQYF.

This clonotype occurred many times. The chain has TRBV7-9 and TRBJ1-1; D is undetermined. CDR1 is SEHNR, CDR2 FQNEAQ, per germline (reference sequence). The length of the CDR3 is 14 residues. V was shortened by 1 base and J by 8 bases, with 14 bases between the two germline ends. CDR3 in amino acids: CASSLGPLKREAFF. Here the CDR3 DNA reads TGTGCCAGCAGCTTAGGCCCTCTCAAGAGGGAAGCTTTCTTT.

This chain links TRBV6-2 or TRBV6-3 with TRBJ2-1; 9 bases line up with TRBD1. Germline V gene data show CDR1 as MNHEY and CDR2 as SVGEGT. This CDR3 is 14 amino acids long. J gave up 14 bases and V 3 bases, and 11 bases lay outside the gene matches. Written as DNA, the CDR3 is TGTGCCAGCAGTTATCTGCCGGGACAGGGTAGGGAGTTCTTC. Translated, it gives CASSYLPGQGREFF.

This clonotype was observed at least ten times. This chain uses TRBV20-1 with TRBJ2-7, with 9 bases matching TRBD1. Germline assignment: CDR1 DFQATT and CDR2 SNEGSKA (reference sequence). The CDR3 covers 20 residues. V gave up 1 base and J gave up 0 bases; unmatched junction bases: 19. CDR3 nucleotide sequence: TGCAGTGCTAGAGTCGCTACCGGGACAGGGAGATCCCCAAGCTCCTACGAGCAGTACTTC. As protein: CSARVATGTGRSPSSYEQYF.

In its sample, this clonotype was seen many times. The V call is TRBV2, the J call TRBJ1-5; D unclear. V dropped 5 bases and J dropped 12 bases, with 14 bases sitting between them. Germline-derived CDR1 and CDR2 are SNHLY and FYNNEI. This CDR3 contains 12 residues. CDR3 nucleotide sequence: TGTGCCAGCAGTCCCTCGGCTGCTCTCCAGCATTTT. Amino acids: CASSPSAALQHF.

This clonotype was seen repeatedly, ten times or more. This chain links TRBV12-3 or TRBV12-4 with TRBJ2-4; possibly TRBD2 for D (6 bases). V lost 6 bases and J lost 8, with 14 bases in between. CDR3 size: 13 residues. The CDR3 here is CASSRGSWDIQYF. In DNA form, the CDR3 reads TGTGCCAGCAGCCGGGGGTCGTGGGACATTCAGTACTTC.

This clonotype was recorded many times. J is TRBJ2-1 and V is TRBV24-1; D gene ambiguous. Trimming shortened V by 7 bases and J by 5 bases, and 11 bases separated the two germline ends. The CDR3 is made up of 13 amino acids. Germline V CDR1 and CDR2: KGHDR, SFDVKD. CDR3 nucleotide sequence: TGTGCCACCAGAACGACTGAGAACAATGAGCAGTTCTTC. Residues: CATRTTENNEQFF.

The genes are TRBV19 and TRBJ1-1; D remains unclear. CDR3 length equals 13 residues. Trimming left V 6 bases short and J 6 bases short, with 14 bases between. CDR1 is LNHDA, CDR2 SQIVND, per germline (reference sequence). As DNA, the CDR3 is TGTGCCAGTAGCTCTACTCCAGAGTCTGAAGCTTTCTTT. Protein product: CASSSTPESEAFF. The variable domain in full, with the rest retrieved from reference TRBV19 and TRBJ1-1, is DGGITQSPKYLFRKEGQNVTLSCEQNLNHDAMYWYRQDPGQGLRLIYYSQIVNDFQKGDIAEGYSVSREKKESFPLTVTSAQKNPTAFYLCASSSTPESEAFFGQGTRLTVV.

This clonotype has a single count. A much larger clone differs by one base, so this may be a read error. V gene TRBV5-6 combines with J gene TRBJ2-7, with D perhaps TRBD1 (6 bases). CDR1 SGHDT and CDR2 YYEEEE come from the germline V gene. The CDR3 is 15 residues long. CDR3 in amino acids: CTSSLQGRSDYEQYF. The CDR3, as DNA: TGTACCAGCAGCTTACAGGGTCGTTCTGACTACGAGCAGTACTTC. Full variable domain (rest looked up from reference TRBV5-6 and TRBJ2-7): DAGVTQSPTHLIKTRGQQVTLRCSPKSGHDTVSWYQQALGQGPQFIFQYYEEEERQRGNFPDRFSGHQFPNYSSELNVNALLLGDSALYLCTSSLQGRSDYEQYFGPGTRLTVT.

This clonotype has a count of ten or more. The rearrangement joins TRBV7-2 to TRBJ2-3, with a possible D match to TRBD1 (6 bases). V was shortened by 3 bases and J by 1 base, with 17 bases between the two germline ends. The germline V gene encodes CDR1 SGHTA and CDR2 FQGNSA. This CDR3 has 17 amino acids. The CDR3, as DNA: TGTGCCAGCAGCTTCCAAGGGGGTAGGCCCCGCACAGATACGCAGTATTTT. Encoded protein: CASSFQGGRPRTDTQYF.

V is TRBV6-1 and J is TRBJ2-1; 8 nucleotides match TRBD1. The junction had 10 bases not matched to a gene; V was cut back by 4 bases and J by 11 bases. This CDR3 is 14 amino acids long. Germline assignment: CDR1 MNHNS and CDR2 SASEGT. This chain's CDR3 is CASSVGQGAGKQFF. DNA for the CDR3: TGTGCCAGCAGTGTAGGACAGGGAGCTGGTAAGCAGTTCTTC.

This clonotype has ten or more counts. J is TRBJ2-7 and V is TRBV20-1; D remains ambiguous. Germline lookup yields CDR1 DFQATT and CDR2 SNEGSKA (reference sequence). The CDR3 is made up of 13 amino acids. V was clipped by 6 bases and J by 4 bases, with 16 bases between them. The chain's CDR3 is CSASSPLKYEQYF. DNA of the CDR3: TGCAGTGCCTCCTCCCCACTCAAGTACGAGCAGTACTTC.

The V call is TRBV27, the J call TRBJ2-5; 9 nucleotides agree with TRBD2. The V gene's germline CDR1 is MNHEY and CDR2 SMNVEV (reference sequence). Trimming took 5 bases from V and 2 from J; bases not matched to a gene: 6. CDR3 size: 15 residues. Here the CDR3 reads CASSVSGGRQETQYF. The CDR3 nucleotides read TGTGCCAGCAGTGTTAGCGGGGGCCGACAAGAGACCCAGTACTTC.

The J gene is TRBJ2-1, the V gene TRBV24-1; TRBD2 might be the D (5 bases). The V and J ends lost 3 bases and 8 bases respectively, with 10 bases between them. CDR3 size: 13 residues. Germline values: CDR1 KGHDR, CDR2 SFDVKD. CDR3: CATSDTWGDEQFF. The CDR3 DNA sequence: TGTGCCACCAGTGATACATGGGGAGATGAGCAGTTCTTC.

This clonotype has more than one count but fewer than ten. The rearrangement joins TRBV6-4 to TRBJ2-3, with D uncertain. The CDR3 runs 13 residues. Germline V gene sequence: CDR1 MRHNA, CDR2 SNTAGT. The V gene lost 4 bases and the J gene lost 3 bases, with 8 bases spanning the gap. Written as DNA, the CDR3 is TGTGCCAGCAGTGCCTTCAAAACAGATACGCAGTATTTT. This encodes CASSAFKTDTQYF.

The rearrangement uses TRBV10-1 and TRBJ1-1; D perhaps matches TRBD1 (6 bases). Germline V gives CDR1 WNHNN, CDR2 SYGVQD (reference sequence). CDR3 length equals 16 residues. Trimming took off 4 bases at V and 1 base at J, with 16 bases between the two ends. The DNA of the CDR3 is TGCGCCAGCAGTGGGGGAACGACAGGTCGGAACACTGAAGCTTTCTTT. It translates to CASSGGTTGRNTEAFF.

This clonotype was seen repeatedly, ten times or more. V gene TRBV20-1 combines with J gene TRBJ1-2, with 9 bases matching TRBD1. The CDR3 is made up of 15 amino acids. Per germline, CDR1 DFQATT and CDR2 SNEGSKA (reference sequence). Trimming removed 2 bases from V and 2 bases from J; junction bases left unmatched: 6. The CDR3 spells CSARNDRGANYGYTF. CDR3 DNA sequence: TGCAGTGCTAGAAACGACAGGGGGGCCAACTATGGCTACACCTTC.

The rearrangement uses TRBV5-1 and TRBJ2-5; D uncertain. Germline V gives CDR1 SGHRS, CDR2 YFSETQ. Trimming stripped 2 bases from V and 5 bases from J, with 10 bases between. This CDR3 region has 13 residues. Written as DNA, the CDR3 is TGCGCCAGCAGCTTCTCTCTAGTGGAGACCCAGTACTTC. Translation: CASSFSLVETQYF.